This note documents a single T cell receptor beta chain sequence. Its matching antigen is unknown. The data were obtained in a study of Tregs in tolerant kidney transplant recipients. Looking at the study overall: Mixed chimerism was transient after nonmyeloablative marrow transplants from related graft donors.

Unstimulated regulatory T cells (CD4+CD25+CD127-), CD4+CD25- non-regulatory cells, CD4 and CD8 cells were FACS-sorted from thawed PBMCs. Study conclusions and caveats: Tregs expanded with activated donor B cells seemed most donor-specific. Validation in larger populations is needed because few patients were studied.

This CDR3 has 13 amino acids. Trimming shortened V by 1 base and J by 13 bases, and 14 bases separated the two germline ends. From germline, CDR1 is SGHTA and CDR2 FQGNSA. Measured with immunoSEQ multiplex PCR; TCRdb has only the in-frame clones, and not every one. This sample has 110,000 or so clones; nearly 90% occur once, and the top ten carry around 0.35%. The source of this sequence is a human donor who received a combined kidney and bone marrow transplant. Sequences were derived from CD4+ T cells from blood, sampled before the transplant. The chain joins TRBV7-2 to TRBJ1-5, with D hard to call. The CDR3 DNA reads TGTGCCAGCAGCTTAGAATGGACTCCGACACAGCATTTT. It codes for CASSLEWTPTQHF.